Below are 20 T cell receptor beta chains sequenced from a single sample in a study of blood T cells in healthy people across ages. Using a J-beta primer mix together with a sample-barcoded 5' primer, a second PCR was run for roughly 6 to 12 cycles. TCRdb processed the 5' RACE reads anew with MiXCR; each CDR3 protein has one entry. In the table there are approximately 800,000 distinct CDR3 sequences, 35% to 40% of which are singletons. Sequencing input: blood. These receptors originate from a man aged 18 to 30 in good health.

This clonotype was counted only a few times. The V and J genes are TRBV20-1 and TRBJ2-3, with 7 bases aligning to TRBD2. The CDR3 is made up of 14 amino acids. CDR1 DFQATT and CDR2 SNEGSKA come from the germline V gene (reference sequence). Trimming took 1 base from V and 5 from J; bases not matched to a gene: 6. The CDR3: CSARVASGRDTQYF. CDR3 in DNA: TGCAGTGCTAGAGTGGCTAGCGGTAGAGATACGCAGTATTTT.

This clonotype showed up just a few times. The V call is TRBV7-2, the J call TRBJ2-7, with TRBD1 matching 7 bases. Germline loops: CDR1 SGHTA, CDR2 FQGNSA. The CDR3 length is 19 residues. V lost 2 bases, J lost 0 bases, and 16 bases stayed unmatched. The CDR3 is CASSLRPSNSGTVSYEQYF. Here the CDR3 DNA reads TGTGCCAGCAGCTTACGTCCCTCCAACTCCGGGACAGTCTCCTACGAGCAGTACTTC.

This clonotype was recorded a few times. The chain links TRBV4-3 to TRBJ2-2, with 8 bases matching TRBD1. The CDR3 length is 17 residues. J lost 6 bases, V lost 3 bases, and 12 bases had no gene match. Per germline, CDR1 LGHNA and CDR2 YSLEER. The chain's CDR3 is CASSQVVPGTGPGELFF. The DNA of the CDR3 is TGCGCCAGCAGCCAGGTCGTCCCCGGGACAGGCCCCGGGGAGCTGTTTTTT.

The sample holds a few counts of this clonotype. This chain joins TRBV20-1 and TRBJ2-6; a possible D gene is TRBD2 (6 bases). The CDR3 extends over 16 amino acids. Trimming shortened V by 2 bases and J by 0 bases, and 11 bases separated the two germline ends. Germline V gene sequence: CDR1 DFQATT, CDR2 SNEGSKA (reference sequence). DNA of the CDR3: TGCAGTGCTAGAAAGGGACTTATCTCTGGGGCCAACGTCCTGACTTTC. Protein product: CSARKGLISGANVLTF.

This clonotype has a count of ten or more. This rearrangement joins TRBV12-3 or TRBV12-4 to TRBJ2-1; 12 nucleotides line up with TRBD2. The CDR3 is 15 amino acids. After removal of 6 bases from V and 4 bases from J, the junction contained 4 bases not matched to a gene. The CDR3 is CASRQTSGGYNEQFF. The CDR3 region has the DNA TGTGCCAGCAGACAAACTAGCGGGGGGTACAATGAGCAGTTCTTC.

As to this clonotype: A much larger clone lies one base from this, so it may be a read error. This rearrangement joins TRBV7-2 to TRBJ2-3, with D uncertain. There are 14 residues in the CDR3. Germline CDR1 SGHTA, CDR2 FQGNSA. For the CDR3, the DNA is TGTGCCCGCAGCTTAGAGTGGGGATTGGATACGCAGTATTTT. It translates to CARSLEWGLDTQYF.

This clonotype was detected only a few times. V gene TRBV4-3 combines with J gene TRBJ1-2; D unresolved. Trimming cost V 5 bases and J 3 bases, with 13 bases left between them. The CDR3 spans 14 residues. Per germline, CDR1 LGHNA and CDR2 YSLEER. CDR3 in amino acids: CASSSRPKDYGYTF. The DNA of the CDR3 is TGCGCCAGCAGCTCGCGACCGAAAGACTATGGCTACACCTTC.

In this sample, this clonotype turned up a few times. This chain connects TRBV3-1 to TRBJ1-5; a possible D gene is TRBD1 (6 bases). Germline V gene lookup returns CDR1 LGHDT and CDR2 YNNKEL (reference sequence). This CDR3 has 15 amino acids. V was clipped by 4 bases and J by 5 bases, with 15 bases between them. CDR3 sequence reads: CASSLLGGLDQPQHF. The CDR3 nucleotides read TGTGCCAGCAGCCTCCTGGGGGGCTTGGATCAGCCCCAGCATTTT.

The chain is built from TRBV5-1 and TRBJ2-1; TRBD2 aligns across 9 bases. The CDR3 covers 20 residues. Germline CDR1 and CDR2: SGHRS and YFSETQ. Losses at the gene ends were 4 bases for V and 4 bases for J; bases not matched to a gene: 21. The CDR3 DNA follows: TGCGCCAGCAGCACCCGACAGGCCGGGTCGCGGGGGGGGACATACAATGAGCAGTTCTTC. This sequence encodes CASSTRQAGSRGGTYNEQFF.

This chain joins TRBV20-1 and TRBJ1-4; D may be TRBD1 (5 bases). The V gene's germline CDR1 is DFQATT and CDR2 SNEGSKA (reference sequence). The CDR3 has 13 amino acids. V lost 6 bases and J lost 11, with 19 bases in between. The CDR3 here is CSAAKIGTDKLFF. The CDR3, as DNA: TGCAGTGCCGCGAAAATAGGGACGGATAAACTGTTTTTT.

At least ten counts were recorded for this clonotype. The chain combines TRBV29-1 with TRBJ2-3, with a possible D match to TRBD1 (5 bases). Deletions cut 4 bases from V and 2 bases from J, with 13 bases between. Germline V gene data show CDR1 as SQVTM and CDR2 as ANQGSEA. This CDR3 has 14 residues. This CDR3 reads CSVGQGYSTDTQYF. The CDR3 bases are TGCAGCGTTGGTCAGGGATACTCCACAGATACGCAGTATTTT.

This clonotype was detected once. This chain links TRBV29-1 with TRBJ2-3; either TRBD1 or TRBD2 may supply D (5 bases each). CDR1 is SQVTM, CDR2 ANQGSEA, per germline. This CDR3 spans 12 amino acids. V was clipped by 5 bases and J by 1 base, with 7 bases between them. The CDR3: CSVRDGTDTQYF. CDR3 DNA: TGCAGCGTTCGGGACGGCACAGATACGCAGTATTTT.

This clonotype has more than one count but fewer than ten. The chain carries TRBV5-1 and TRBJ2-5, with 12 bases aligning to TRBD1. The V and J ends lost 2 bases and 5 bases, in that order; junction bases with no gene match: 7. This CDR3 comprises 16 residues. Germline V gene sequence: CDR1 SGHRS, CDR2 YFSETQ. The DNA for the CDR3 is TGCGCCAGCAGCTTTACCGGGACAGGGGGCAGGGAGACCCAGTACTTC. Amino acids: CASSFTGTGGRETQYF.

This chain uses TRBV9 with TRBJ1-1; possibly TRBD1 for D (5 bases). Between the trimmed V and J ends, which lost 3 bases and 11 bases, there was a span of 23 bases. There are 15 residues in the CDR3. Germline CDR1 SGDLS, CDR2 YYNGEE. CDR3 sequence: CASSGAAGSGARAFF. Here the CDR3 DNA reads TGTGCCAGCAGCGGAGCTGCGGGGAGCGGGGCGAGGGCTTTCTTT.

Comment on this clonotype: The CDR3 does not end in the conserved phenylalanine or tryptophan, so this is likely a read error. The rearrangement uses TRBV4-3 and TRBJ2-1; 14 bases map to TRBD2. Germline lookup yields CDR1 LGHNA and CDR2 YSLEER. The CDR3 is 17 residues long. J lost 7 bases, V lost 1 base, and 6 bases had no gene match. The CDR3 is CASSQVTSGGAHNEQFL. DNA of the CDR3: TGCGCCAGCAGCCAAGTGACTAGCGGGGGGGCTCATAATGAGCAGTTCCTC.

In this sample, this clonotype turned up many times. The V and J genes are TRBV29-1 and TRBJ2-1; a weak D match, TRBD2 (5 bases). V lost 8 bases and J lost 12, with 14 bases in between. CDR1 SQVTM and CDR2 ANQGSEA come from the germline V gene. CDR3 length equals 10 residues. DNA for the CDR3: TGCAGCCCGACGAGGGTCGGGCAGTTCTTC. Residues: CSPTRVGQFF.

This clonotype was recorded many times. The genes are TRBV5-5 and TRBJ2-3; D uncertain. This CDR3 comprises 17 residues. Germline values: CDR1 SGHKS, CDR2 YYEKEE (reference sequence). V lost 0 bases, J lost 0 bases, and 14 bases lay in between. The CDR3, as DNA: TGTGCCAGCAGCTTGGTAGGGCGGACCGCTAGCACAGATACGCAGTATTTT. Its translation is CASSLVGRTASTDTQYF.

The genes are TRBV12-3 or TRBV12-4 and TRBJ1-2; maybe TRBD1 (5 bases). The CDR3 is 13 residues long. Trimming stripped 3 bases from V and 10 bases from J, with 15 bases between. CDR3 nucleotide sequence: TGTGCCAGCAGTTTCATGGGGGGGGGTACCTACACCTTC. Its translation: CASSFMGGGTYTF.

Only a few counts were recorded for this clonotype. CDR3 DNA: TGTGCCACCCCAGGGTCACCCCTCCACTTT. Encoded protein: CATPGSPLHF. This chain links TRBV12-3 or TRBV12-4 with TRBJ1-6; D possibly corresponds to TRBD1 (5 bases). Trimming stripped 10 bases from V and 10 bases from J, with 8 bases between. This CDR3 has 10 amino acids.

V is TRBV20-1 and J is TRBJ2-2, with D unresolved. The V end was cut by 6 bases, the J end by 4 bases, with 12 bases between. CDR3 size: 13 residues. Germline assignment: CDR1 DFQATT and CDR2 SNEGSKA (reference sequence). CDR3 in amino acids: CSARYPFTGELFF. CDR3 sequence (DNA): TGCAGTGCGCGCTACCCATTCACCGGGGAGCTGTTTTTT.